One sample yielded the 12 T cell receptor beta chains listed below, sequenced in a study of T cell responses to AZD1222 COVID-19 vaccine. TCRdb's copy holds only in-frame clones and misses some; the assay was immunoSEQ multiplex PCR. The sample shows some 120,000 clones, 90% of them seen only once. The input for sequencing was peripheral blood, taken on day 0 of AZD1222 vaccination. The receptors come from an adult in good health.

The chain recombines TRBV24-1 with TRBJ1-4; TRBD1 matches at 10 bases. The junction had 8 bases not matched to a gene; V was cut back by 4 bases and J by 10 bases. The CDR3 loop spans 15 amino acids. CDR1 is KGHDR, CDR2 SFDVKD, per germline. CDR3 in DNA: TGTGCCACCAGTGACCCCCGACAGGGGGCAACAAAACTGTTTTTT. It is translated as CATSDPRQGATKLFF.

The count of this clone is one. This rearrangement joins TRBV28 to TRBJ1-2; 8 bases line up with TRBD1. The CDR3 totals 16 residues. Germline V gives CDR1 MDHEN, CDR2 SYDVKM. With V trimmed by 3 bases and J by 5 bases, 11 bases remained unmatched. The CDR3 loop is CASSFDRGVIKYGYTF. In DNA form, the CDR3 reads TGTGCCAGCAGTTTTGACAGGGGAGTGATTAAGTATGGCTACACCTTC.

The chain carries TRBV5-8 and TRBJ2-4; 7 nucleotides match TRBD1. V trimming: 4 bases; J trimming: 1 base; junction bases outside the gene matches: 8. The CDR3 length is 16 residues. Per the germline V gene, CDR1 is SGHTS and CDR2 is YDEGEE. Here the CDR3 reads CASSTGTVLAKNIQYF. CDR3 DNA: TGTGCCAGCAGCACCGGGACAGTCCTTGCCAAAAACATTCAGTACTTC. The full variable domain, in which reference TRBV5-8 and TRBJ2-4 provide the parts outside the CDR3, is EAGVTQSPTHLIKTRGQQATLRCSPISGHTSVYWYQQALGLGLQFLLWYDEGEERNRGNFPPRFSGRQFPNYSSELNVNALELEDSALYLCASSTGTVLAKNIQYFGAGTRLSVL.

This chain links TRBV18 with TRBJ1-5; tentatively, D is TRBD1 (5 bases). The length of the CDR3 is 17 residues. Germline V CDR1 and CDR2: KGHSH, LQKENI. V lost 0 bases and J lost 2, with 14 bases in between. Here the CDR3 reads CASSPPGGNVGNQPQHF. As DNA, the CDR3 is TGTGCCAGCTCACCACCGGGGGGGAACGTGGGCAATCAGCCCCAGCATTTT.

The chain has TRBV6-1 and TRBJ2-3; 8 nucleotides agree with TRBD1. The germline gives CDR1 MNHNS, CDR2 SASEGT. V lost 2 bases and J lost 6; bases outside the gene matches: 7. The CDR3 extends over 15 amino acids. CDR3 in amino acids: CASSERAGGADTQYF. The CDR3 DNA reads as TGTGCCAGCAGTGAAAGGGCAGGGGGCGCGGATACGCAGTATTTT.

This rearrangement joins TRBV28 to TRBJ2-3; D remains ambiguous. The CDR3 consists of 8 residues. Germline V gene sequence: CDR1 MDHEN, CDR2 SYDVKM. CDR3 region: CVRDTQYF. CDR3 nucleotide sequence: TGTGTCAGGGATACGCAGTATTTT. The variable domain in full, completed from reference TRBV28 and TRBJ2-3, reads DVKVTQSSRYLVKRTGEKVFLECVQDMDHENMFWYRQDPGLGLRLIYFSYDVKMKEKGDIPEGYSVSREKKERFSLILESASTNQTSMYLCVRDTQYFGPGTRLTVL.

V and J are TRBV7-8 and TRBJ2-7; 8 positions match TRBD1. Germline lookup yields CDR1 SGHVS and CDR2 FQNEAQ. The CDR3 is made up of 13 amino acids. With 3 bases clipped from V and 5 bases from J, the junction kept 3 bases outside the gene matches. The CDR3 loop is CASSFGTGNEQYF. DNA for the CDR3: TGTGCCAGCAGCTTCGGGACAGGCAACGAGCAGTACTTC.

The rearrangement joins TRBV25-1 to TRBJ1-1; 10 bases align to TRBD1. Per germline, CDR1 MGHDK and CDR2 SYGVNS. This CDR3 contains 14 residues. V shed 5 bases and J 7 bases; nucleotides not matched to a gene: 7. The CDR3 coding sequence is TGTGCCAGCAGTCCACCGGGACAGGGGTTTGAAGCTTTCTTT. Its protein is CASSPPGQGFEAFF.

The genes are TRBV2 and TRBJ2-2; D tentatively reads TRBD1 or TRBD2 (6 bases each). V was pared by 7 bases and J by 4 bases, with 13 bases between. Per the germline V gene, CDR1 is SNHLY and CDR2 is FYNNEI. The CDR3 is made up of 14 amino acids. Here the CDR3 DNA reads TGTGCCAGCACCAAGGGGGGCCCCACCGGGGAGCTGTTTTTT. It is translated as CASTKGGPTGELFF.

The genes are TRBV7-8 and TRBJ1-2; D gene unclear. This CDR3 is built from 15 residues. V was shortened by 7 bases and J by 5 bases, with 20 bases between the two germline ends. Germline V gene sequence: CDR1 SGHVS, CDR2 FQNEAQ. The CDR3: CASTKRRTDGYGYTF. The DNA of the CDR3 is TGTGCCAGCACCAAAAGACGGACTGACGGGTATGGCTACACCTTC.

CDR3 sequence (DNA): TGTGCCAGCAGCTCCTCCCACAGCAACACCATATATTTT. Its protein is CASSSSHSNTIYF. The chain employs TRBV7-2 and TRBJ1-3; D remains ambiguous. The germline V and J ends were trimmed by 4 bases and 7 bases, with 11 bases remaining between them. CDR1 SGHTA and CDR2 FQGNSA come from the germline V gene. CDR3 length: 13 residues. Variable domain in full (rest from reference TRBV7-2 and TRBJ1-3): GAGVSQSPSNKVTEKGKDVELRCDPISGHTALYWYRQSLGQGLEFLIYFQGNSAPDKSGLPSDRFSAERTGGSVSTLTIQRTQQEDSAVYLCASSSSHSNTIYFGEGSWLTVV.

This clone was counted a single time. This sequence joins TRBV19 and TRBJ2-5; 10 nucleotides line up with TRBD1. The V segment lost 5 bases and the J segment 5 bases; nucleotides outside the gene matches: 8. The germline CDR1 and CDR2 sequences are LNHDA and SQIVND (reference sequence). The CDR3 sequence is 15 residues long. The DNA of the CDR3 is TGTGCCAGTAGTGTACCGGGACAGGGGTCGGAGACCCAGTACTTC. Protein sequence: CASSVPGQGSETQYF.